A selection of T cell receptor beta chains follows, all from one sample in a study of regulatory T cells in long-lasting Graves disease. TCRdb redid the calling of the multiplex PCR reads with MiXCR, one entry per CDR3 protein. The table lists hundreds of thousands of distinct CDR3 sequences, about 16% of them singletons, with 15% to 20% in the top ten. These same data were also listed under a study on T cells in Graves' hyperthyroidism and ophthalmopathy.

Here the sequenced sample was peripheral blood mononuclear cells (PBMCs), taken at new diagnosis, from a patient treated with antithyroid drugs. The source is a woman aged 30 to 39 with Graves disease. The conserved cysteine and the conserved F or W are not part of the CDR3 here.

v_gene	j_gene	CDR3aa
TRBV5-5	TRBJ2-5	ASSLPRDRGFQETQY
TRBV24-1	TRBJ2-1	ATSDPLAGGYNEQF
TRBV18	TRBJ2-5	ASSPSQETQY
TRBV11-2	TRBJ2-5	ASSFLAGGPGETQY
TRBV19	TRBJ1-1	ASRRTEGGGTEAF
TRBV10-3	TRBJ1-4	AISEGSRGEKLF
TRBV11-1	TRBJ1-1	ASSDLVVNTEAF
TRBV6-1	TRBJ1-3	ASSERLPNSGNTIY
TRBV29-1	TRBJ1-1	SGLRQGLAAF
TRBV14	TRBJ2-2	ASRQTGELF
TRBV24-1	TRBJ2-1	ATSELRTSSYNEQF
TRBV3-1	TRBJ1-1	ASSTTTSRRAF
TRBV5-1	TRBJ2-5	ASSPGTNQETQY
TRBV2	TRBJ2-5	ASSTGQGVAETQY
TRBV2	TRBJ2-5	ASRKSKTETQY
TRBV9	TRBJ2-7	ASSVGGSGGDEQY
TRBV2	TRBJ2-6	ASSAAVGALVANVLT
TRBV19	TRBJ1-2	ASRRSGTEGYT
TRBV28	TRBJ1-1	ASSLGFDNSEAF
TRBV9	TRBJ2-5	ASSVGVSGPQETQY
TRBV6-1	TRBJ1-1	DSPWGLGWAF
TRBV20-1	TRBJ1-1	SAREGETNTEAF
TRBV6-1	TRBJ1-3	ASQGYSGNTIY
TRBV28	TRBJ1-1	ATILGQGYPEAF
TRBV7-6	TRBJ1-1	ASSSGNLNTEAF
TRBV7-9	TRBJ1-4	ASSFGQLNEKLF
TRBV30	TRBJ2-4	ACRQKLAKNIQY
TRBV7-2	TRBJ2-2	ASSFRGVSYTGELF
TRBV28	TRBJ2-3	ASSIDLDTQY
TRBV4-1	TRBJ2-1	ASSQGGPPSTTSGRSYEQF
TRBV24-1	TRBJ2-6	ATSDSTASGANVLT